Listed below are T cell receptor beta chains from one sample, sequenced in a study of T cell responses to AZD1222 COVID-19 vaccine. The method was immunoSEQ multiplex PCR; TCRdb's version includes in-frame clones alone and lacks a portion of them. The sample includes about 180,000 clones, just over 90% of them seen just once. Specimen: peripheral blood, collected on day 0 of AZD1222 vaccination. The source of these receptors is an adult in good health. Each CDR3 is given with its conserved first and last residue. D genes are given only for firm matches. Size is stated for part of the rows, as once, few or many counts, or as a class when the clone is expanded.

size	V	D	J	CDR3	DNA
.	TRBV7-2	TRBD1	TRBJ1-4	CASSLMTGGAPREKLFF	TGTGCCAGCAGCTTGATGACAGGGGGCGCGCCAAGGGAAAAACTGTTTTTT
.	TRBV6-2/TRBV6-3	.	TRBJ1-5	CASSNAGGVQNQPQHF	TGTGCCAGCAGTAACGCGGGTGGAGTCCAGAATCAGCCCCAGCATTTT
.	TRBV30	.	TRBJ1-5	CAWSGQANQPQHF	TGTGCCTGGAGTGGTCAGGCCAATCAGCCCCAGCATTTT
.	TRBV4-3	TRBD2	TRBJ2-3	CASSQLGGASDTQYF	TGCGCCAGCAGCCAGCTCGGGGGGGCCTCAGATACGCAGTATTTT
.	TRBV5-6	.	TRBJ1-5	CASSAAGITQPQHF	TGTGCCAGCAGCGCGGCAGGGATCACTCAGCCCCAGCATTTT
once	TRBV28	TRBD1	TRBJ2-5	CASSDPGTGEKETQYF	TGTGCCAGCAGCGACCCCGGGACAGGGGAGAAAGAGACCCAGTACTTC
.	TRBV5-1	.	TRBJ2-6	CASSQIGGANVLTF	TGCGCCAGCAGCCAAATTGGTGGGGCCAACGTCCTGACTTTC
.	TRBV2	.	TRBJ2-3	CASRRGDTQYF	TGTGCCAGCAGACGGGGAGATACGCAGTATTTT
.	TRBV7-3	TRBD2	TRBJ2-1	CASSLRTRFDEQFF	TGTGCCAGCAGCCTCCGGACTAGATTCGATGAGCAGTTCTTC
.	TRBV7-3	.	TRBJ2-2	CASSLGQGNTGELFF	TGTGCCAGCAGCTTAGGGCAGGGAAACACCGGGGAGCTGTTTTTT
.	TRBV29-1	.	TRBJ1-2	CSVDVQGNGYTF	TGCAGCGTTGATGTACAGGGTAACGGCTACACCTTC
.	TRBV30	.	TRBJ1-5	CAWGPGQVGNQPQHF	TGTGCCTGGGGACCGGGACAAGTGGGCAATCAGCCCCAGCATTTT
.	TRBV11-2	.	TRBJ1-1	CASSFKNTEAFF	TGTGCCAGCAGCTTCAAGAACACTGAAGCTTTCTTT
.	TRBV7-2	TRBD1	TRBJ1-4	CASSLSQGINEKLFF	TGTGCCAGCAGCTTATCACAGGGGATAAATGAAAAACTGTTTTTT
.	TRBV5-1	.	TRBJ1-1	CASSLSPSGGNTEAFF	TGCGCCAGCAGCTTATCTCCGTCTGGAGGGAACACTGAAGCTTTCTTT
.	TRBV7-2	.	TRBJ1-2	CASSQGPTNYGYTF	TGTGCCAGCAGCCAGGGGCCGACTAACTATGGCTACACCTTC
.	TRBV11-3	TRBD1	TRBJ1-2	CASSERRGQGVRGYTF	TGTGCCAGCAGCGAACGCAGGGGACAGGGAGTTAGGGGCTACACCTTC
.	TRBV18	.	TRBJ2-3	CASSLRRAGAPTDTQYF	TGTGCCAGCTCCCTACGGCGCGCAGGGGCCCCCACCGATACGCAGTATTTT
.	TRBV6-2/TRBV6-3	TRBD2	TRBJ2-7	CASSFRGSGGPGNEQYF	TGTGCCAGCAGTTTTCGAGGGAGCGGGGGTCCTGGGAACGAGCAGTACTTC
.	TRBV2	TRBD1	TRBJ1-5	CASRTDRAGNQPQHF	TGTGCCAGCAGGACGGACAGGGCGGGCAATCAGCCCCAGCATTTT
once	TRBV19	.	TRBJ1-3	CASIPTGLFSGNTIYF	TGTGCCAGTATCCCAACCGGACTTTTCTCTGGAAACACCATATATTTT
.	TRBV18	TRBD2	TRBJ2-1	CASSPPTSGGPYPFF	TGTGCCAGCTCACCACCGACTAGCGGGGGGCCATACCCGTTCTTC
.	TRBV5-5	.	TRBJ1-2	CASSLGPPANYGYTF	TGTGCCAGCAGCTTGGGGCCGCCGGCGAACTATGGCTACACCTTC
.	TRBV19	.	TRBJ2-7	CASSNQGLSYEQYF	TGTGCCAGTAGTAATCAGGGGCTGTCCTACGAGCAGTACTTC
few	TRBV25-1	.	TRBJ1-1	CASSGLLLGGSSEAFF	TGTGCCAGCAGTGGCCTCCTTTTGGGAGGTTCCTCTGAAGCTTTCTTT
.	TRBV2	.	TRBJ1-5	CASSEGGGQPQHF	TGTGCCAGCAGTGAAGGGGGTGGTCAGCCCCAGCATTTT
.	TRBV20-1	.	TRBJ2-5	CSASHGETQYF	TGCAGTGCTAGTCACGGGGAGACCCAGTACTTC
.	TRBV19	.	TRBJ1-5	CASTGRTTDSNQPQHF	TGTGCCAGTACGGGCCGGACAACCGATAGCAATCAGCCCCAGCATTTT
.	TRBV4-3	TRBD1	TRBJ1-2	CASSHDRQGVGGYTF	TGCGCCAGCAGCCATGACCGACAGGGAGTGGGTGGCTACACCTTC
once	TRBV14	TRBD2	TRBJ2-1	CASSQRAGGQDEQFF	TGTGCCAGCAGCCAAAGAGCGGGGGGGCAGGATGAGCAGTTCTTC
.	TRBV19	.	TRBJ1-3	CASSITAARGNTIYF	TGTGCCAGTAGTATTACGGCCGCGAGGGGAAACACCATATATTTT
.	TRBV10-3	TRBD2	TRBJ2-4	CAISESSGGVAKNIQYF	TGTGCCATCAGTGAAAGTAGCGGGGGGGTAGCCAAAAACATTCAGTACTTC
.	TRBV4-2	.	TRBJ1-3	CASSPTPGASGNTIYF	TGTGCCAGCAGCCCCACCCCAGGGGCATCTGGAAACACCATATATTTT
few	TRBV5-4	.	TRBJ2-7	CASSLMTALEDEQYF	TGTGCCAGCAGCTTGATGACAGCTTTAGAGGACGAGCAGTACTTC
.	TRBV29-1	.	TRBJ1-1	CSVENPGRQNTEAFF	TGCAGCGTTGAGAATCCGGGCAGGCAGAACACTGAAGCTTTCTTT
.	TRBV5-6	.	TRBJ1-1	CASSLLGANTEAFF	TGTGCCAGCAGCTTGTTGGGGGCGAACACTGAAGCTTTCTTT
.	TRBV5-1	.	TRBJ1-2	CASSLALGEGYTF	TGCGCCAGCAGCTTGGCCTTGGGGGAAGGCTACACCTTC
.	TRBV5-8	.	TRBJ1-1	CASSPRLIFGTGEAFF	TGTGCCAGCAGCCCCCGTCTTATTTTTGGAACAGGAGAAGCTTTCTTT
.	TRBV6-6	.	TRBJ1-2	CASSYLRQPNYGYTF	TGTGCCAGCAGTTACCTCAGGCAGCCTAACTATGGCTACACCTTC
.	TRBV5-1	.	TRBJ2-2	CASSLVGVTGELFF	TGCGCCAGCAGCTTGGTGGGTGTCACCGGGGAGCTGTTTTTT
.	TRBV12-3/TRBV12-4	.	TRBJ2-3	CATGPNRTDTQYF	TGTGCAACCGGGCCTAACCGCACAGATACGCAGTATTTT
.	TRBV14	.	TRBJ1-1	CASSQGAEAFF	TGTGCCAGCAGCCAGGGGGCTGAAGCTTTCTTT
.	TRBV18	.	TRBJ1-2	CASSPLEDSGYTF	TGTGCCAGCTCACCATTAGAGGACAGTGGCTACACCTTC
.	TRBV7-2	.	TRBJ1-4	CASSLTGTYNEKLFF	TGTGCCAGCAGCTTAACCGGGACATATAATGAAAAACTGTTTTTT
.	TRBV19	TRBD1	TRBJ1-4	CASSDRGREEKLFF	TGTGCCAGTAGCGACAGGGGGCGCGAGGAAAAACTGTTTTTT
.	TRBV6-5	TRBD1	TRBJ1-2	CASRPPGGPSGYTF	TGTGCCAGCAGGCCCCCAGGGGGCCCGAGTGGCTACACCTTC
.	TRBV3-1/TRBV3-2	.	TRBJ1-6	CASSLGGLNSPLHF	TGTGCCAGCAGCCTGGGGGGGTTGAATTCACCCCTCCACTTT